The source of this T cell receptor beta chain is a study of blood T cells in healthy people across ages. General observations from the study: Strong correlation existed between TCR beta diversity and naive T cell percentage.

Points on this clonotype: Its specificity is not known.

Then a second PCR, running roughly 6 to 12 cycles, was carried out with a sample-barcoded 5' primer and a J-beta primer mix. MiXCR, run by TCRdb on the 5' RACE reads, gives a single entry per CDR3 protein. The sample yields over a million distinct CDR3 sequences, about 23% seen once. Germline V lookup: CDR1 MNHNS, CDR2 SASEGT. CDR3 length: 16 amino acids. V lost 3 bases, J lost 1 base, and 14 bases lay in between. The same sample was also studied in work on T cells of mothers and their children.

The sample taken for sequencing was blood. The clonotype originates from a girl aged 2-10 years in good health. This chain joins TRBV6-1 and TRBJ2-3; D unresolved. This chain's CDR3 is CASSDGRAKGTDTQYF. As DNA, the CDR3 is TGTGCCAGCAGTGATGGAAGGGCGAAGGGCACAGATACGCAGTATTTT.